In its sample, the clone carrying this TCR beta chain was seen many times. The length of the CDR3 is 11 residues. Germline V lookup: CDR1 MNHNS, CDR2 SASEGT. V was cut by 6 bases and J by 4 bases, with 5 bases left in between. Reasons for excluding patients were uncontrolled infection, other autoimmune disease, pregnancy or lactation. This specimen comes from a study of T cells in Graves' hyperthyroidism and ophthalmopathy. Study-level background: The authors collected peripheral blood at initial diagnosis, before any treatment.

Amplified regions were TCR beta CDR3 sequences from RNA transcripts. The primer set for the first-round RT-PCR of the TCR CDR3 was HTBI. TCRdb recomputed calls from the multiplex PCR reads with MiXCR, one row per CDR3 protein. The top ten hold 5.3% of the sample, which has a few hundred thousand distinct CDR3 sequences, roughly 15% seen once. This sequence joins TRBV6-1 and TRBJ2-3; D call uncertain. Input material: blood. The TCR was taken from a woman aged 18-30 years with Graves' hyperthyroidism. This CDR3 reads CASSQSDTQYF. The CDR3 DNA follows: TGTGCCAGCAGCCAGTCAGATACGCAGTATTTT.